This entry lists 23 T cell receptor beta chains sequenced from one sample in a study of cytomegalovirus exposure and HLA in healthy donors. Primers: 60 Vbeta forward and 13 Jbeta reverse. Sequenced by immunoSEQ multiplex PCR; TCRdb stores in-frame clones only, minus some. The sample carries tens of thousands of clones, approximately 82% recorded once. The sequenced sample consisted of PBMCs. These receptors originate from a man between 40 and 49 years old in good health and CMV-seronegative.

The chain uses TRBV30 and TRBJ1-4, with 9 positions matching TRBD1. This CDR3 has 15 amino acids. J was trimmed by 8 bases and V by 3 bases; bases with no gene match: 10. The germline V gene encodes CDR1 GTSNPN and CDR2 SVGIG (reference sequence). CDR3 bases: TGTGCCTGGAGCTTTCCGGGACAGGGAATCGAAAAACTGTTTTTT. Translated, it gives CAWSFPGQGIEKLFF.

This chain uses TRBV5-1 with TRBJ2-1, with D perhaps matching TRBD2 (6 bases). V gave up 6 bases and J gave up 6 bases, with 19 bases separating them. Germline assignment: CDR1 SGHRS and CDR2 YFSETQ. The CDR3 has 15 residues. CDR3 protein: CASTSRLGVVNEQFF. The CDR3 DNA is TGCGCCAGCACCTCCCGACTAGGTGTAGTCAATGAGCAGTTCTTC.

The chain uses TRBV7-6 and TRBJ2-2, with a weak D call TRBD1 (6 bases). The CDR3 runs to 16 residues. Trimming pared 4 bases from V and 8 bases from J, leaving 20 bases between. In germline, CDR1 is SGHVS, CDR2 FNYEAQ. In nucleotides, the CDR3 is TGTGCCAGCAGCTGGGATTCAGGGGATTCCCCTGGGGAGCTGTTTTTT. It translates to CASSWDSGDSPGELFF.

The chain combines TRBV9 with TRBJ2-1; weak D call: TRBD2 (6 bases). V was trimmed by 0 bases and J by 5 bases, leaving 12 bases between them. The CDR3 is 15 residues long. Per the germline V gene, CDR1 is SGDLS and CDR2 is YYNGEE. The CDR3 sequence is CASSVGGGRNNEQFF. The CDR3 DNA reads as TGTGCCAGCAGCGTAGGAGGAGGGCGGAACAATGAGCAGTTCTTC.

The CDR3 bases are TGTGCCAGCAGCGTAGGGGGACTAGCGGGACAAGAGACCCAGTACTTC. Amino acids: CASSVGGLAGQETQYF. The chain couples TRBV9 to TRBJ2-5, with 13 nucleotides matching TRBD2. V lost 0 bases and J lost 2; bases outside the gene matches: 1. Germline values: CDR1 SGDLS, CDR2 YYNGEE. This CDR3 has 16 residues.

The V and J genes are TRBV7-2 and TRBJ2-2, with 15 nucleotides matching TRBD2. The CDR3 has 16 residues. Germline values: CDR1 SGHTA, CDR2 FQGNSA. The V and J ends lost 5 bases and 4 bases, in that order; junction bases with no gene match: 2. The CDR3 bases are TGTGCCAGCAGCCCGGGACTAGCGGGGGGCACCGGGGAGCTGTTTTTT. Translation: CASSPGLAGGTGELFF.

This sequence joins TRBV27 and TRBJ2-7, with 7 bases aligning to TRBD1. The CDR3 totals 13 residues. CDR1 MNHEY and CDR2 SMNVEV come from the germline V gene (reference sequence). With V trimmed by 5 bases and J by 0 bases, 1 base remained unmatched. As DNA, the CDR3 is TGTGCCAGCAGTGACAGGGCCTCCTACGAGCAGTACTTC. As protein: CASSDRASYEQYF.

The CDR3 region has the DNA TGTGCCTGGAGCCAGATCTCTGCGGGCTATGGCTACACCTTC. It is translated as CAWSQISAGYGYTF. The chain combines TRBV30 with TRBJ1-2; D unclear. CDR1 is GTSNPN, CDR2 SVGIG, per germline (reference sequence). Trimming took off 3 bases at V and 4 bases at J, with 15 bases between the two ends. The CDR3 length is 14 residues. Full variable domain (missing parts from reference TRBV30 and TRBJ1-2): SQTIHQWPATLVQPVGSPLSLECTVEGTSNPNLYWYRQAAGRGLQLLFYSVGIGQISSEVPQNLSASRPQDRQFILSSKKLLLSDSGFYLCAWSQISAGYGYTFGSGTRLTVV.

This chain uses TRBV4-1 with TRBJ1-5; possibly TRBD1 for D (5 bases). Looked up from germline, CDR1 is MGHRA and CDR2 is YSYEKL. V was pared by 4 bases and J by 6 bases, with 10 bases between. The CDR3 loop spans 13 amino acids. CDR3: CASSPGGGQPQHF. As DNA, the CDR3 is TGCGCCAGCAGCCCCGGGGGGGGTCAGCCCCAGCATTTT.

The V gene is TRBV4-1, the J gene TRBJ2-3; 7 bases fit TRBD1. Losses at the gene ends were 5 bases for V and 3 bases for J; bases not matched to a gene: 5. The germline V gene has CDR1 MGHRA and CDR2 YSYEKL. This CDR3 is 14 amino acids long. The CDR3 region has the DNA TGCGCCAGCAGCTCTGACAGGGAGACAGATACGCAGTATTTT. Protein: CASSSDRETDTQYF.

The CDR3 loop reads CASSLRGYTEAFF. The CDR3 DNA reads TGTGCCAGCAGCTTAAGGGGGTACACTGAAGCTTTCTTT. The V gene is TRBV5-4, the J gene TRBJ1-1; possible D gene TRBD1, 6 bases. CDR3 size: 13 residues. Germline loops: CDR1 SGHNT, CDR2 YYREEE (reference sequence). Trimming stripped 2 bases from V and 3 bases from J, with 8 bases between.

This rearrangement joins TRBV4-1 to TRBJ2-7; a possible D gene is TRBD2 (6 bases). Trimming removed 3 bases at V and 3 bases at J, with 12 bases between. The CDR3 covers 14 residues. Germline V lookup: CDR1 MGHRA, CDR2 YSYEKL. In DNA form, the CDR3 reads TGCGCCAGCAGCCATCCCGGGACTGACTACGAGCAGTACTTC. It specifies CASSHPGTDYEQYF.

This clone has just a few counts. The V and J genes are TRBV2 and TRBJ2-5, with 7 bases aligning to TRBD2. CDR3 length: 15 residues. Germline CDR1 SNHLY, CDR2 FYNNEI. The junction had 7 bases not matched to a gene; V was cut back by 1 base and J by 5 bases. CDR3 bases: TGTGCCAGCAGTGAAGGCGGGAGCTTCTTTGAGACCCAGTACTTC. Translating it yields CASSEGGSFFETQYF.

On this clone itself: One junction end does not reproduce the germline sequence, and a read error may be involved. The V call is TRBV7-7, the J call TRBJ2-1; TRBD1 agrees at 7 bases. Germline values: CDR1 SSHAT, CDR2 FNYEAQ (reference sequence). The CDR3 has 14 residues. CDR3 DNA: TGTGCTAGCAGCTTTGTTCAGGGGGATAATGAGCAGTTCTTC. This sequence encodes CASSFVQGDNEQFF.

The J gene is TRBJ2-7, the V gene TRBV5-1; the match to TRBD2 covers 16 bases. This CDR3 contains 15 residues. V lost 4 bases to trimming and J lost 7 bases; unmatched junction nucleotides: 5. The germline V gene encodes CDR1 SGHRS and CDR2 YFSETQ. The CDR3 region is CASSQGLAGGGEQYF. The CDR3 DNA reads as TGCGCCAGCAGCCAGGGACTAGCGGGAGGGGGTGAGCAGTACTTC.

The chain joins TRBV28 to TRBJ2-3; unclear D gene. CDR3 length equals 12 residues. The germline V gene encodes CDR1 MDHEN and CDR2 SYDVKM. V lost 4 bases to trimming and J lost 6 bases, with 8 bases between them. The CDR3, as DNA: TGTGCCAGCAGTTCCTTTAGCGATACGCAGTATTTT. Protein: CASSSFSDTQYF.

The chain combines TRBV5-4 with TRBJ1-1, with D perhaps matching TRBD1 (5 bases). This CDR3 spans 16 amino acids. V lost 4 bases, J lost 1 base, and 17 bases lay in between. Germline CDR1 SGHNT, CDR2 YYREEE (reference sequence). CDR3 region: CASSPDGIGGNTEAFF. The CDR3 nucleotides are TGTGCCAGCAGCCCGGACGGCATCGGGGGGAACACTGAAGCTTTCTTT.

The genes are TRBV27 and TRBJ1-5, with D perhaps TRBD1 (6 bases). CDR3 length equals 16 residues. The V gene's germline CDR1 is MNHEY and CDR2 SMNVEV (reference sequence). V was trimmed by 5 bases and J by 1 base, leaving 15 bases between them. The DNA for the CDR3 is TGTGCCAGCAGTACCCGACAGGTTCTAAGCAATCAGCCCCAGCATTTT. It translates to CASSTRQVLSNQPQHF.

The rearrangement links TRBV6-6 to TRBJ1-2; maybe TRBD1 (5 bases). The germline V gene has CDR1 MNHNY and CDR2 SVGAGI (reference sequence). Trimming left V 6 bases short and J 0 bases short, with 14 bases between. The CDR3 extends over 15 amino acids. CDR3 coding DNA: TGTGCCAGCAGAACGGGGACGGGGGCTAACTATGGCTACACCTTC. It encodes CASRTGTGANYGYTF.

V gene TRBV5-1 combines with J gene TRBJ1-1, with 10 positions matching TRBD1. The CDR3 has 14 residues. The V segment lost 0 bases and the J segment 7 bases; nucleotides outside the gene matches: 3. Germline CDR1 is SGHRS and CDR2 is YFSETQ. CDR3 residues: CASSLAGQGVEAFF. For the CDR3, the DNA is TGCGCCAGCAGCTTGGCTGGACAGGGGGTTGAAGCTTTCTTT.

The chain couples TRBV10-3 to TRBJ2-7; TRBD2 matches 7 bases. Germline trimming cut 2 bases from V and 5 bases from J; bases unmatched to any gene: 6. The length of the CDR3 is 14 residues. Germline loops: CDR1 ENHRY, CDR2 SYGVKD. Here the CDR3 DNA reads TGTGCCATCAGTGAGGGCGGGAGAGGTGACGAGCAGTACTTC. This sequence encodes CAISEGGRGDEQYF.

The chain employs TRBV5-1 and TRBJ2-3; 8 nucleotides line up with TRBD2. CDR3 length: 15 residues. Per germline, CDR1 SGHRS and CDR2 YFSETQ. Losses at the gene ends were 4 bases for V and 4 bases for J; bases not matched to a gene: 8. Written as DNA, the CDR3 is TGCGCCAGCAGCCCCCTCGGGGGGGCCCCAGATACGCAGTATTTT. Amino acids: CASSPLGGAPDTQYF. Full variable domain (remainder filled in from reference TRBV5-1 and TRBJ2-3): KAGVTQTPRYLIKTRGQQVTLSCSPISGHRSVSWYQQTPGQGLQFLFEYFSETQRNKGNFPGRFSGRQFSNSRSEMNVSTLELGDSALYLCASSPLGGAPDTQYFGPGTRLTVL.

The chain is built from TRBV6-1 and TRBJ1-3, with 9 bases that match TRBD1. Germline CDR1 is MNHNS and CDR2 is SASEGT. The V and J ends lost 8 bases and 4 bases, in that order; junction bases with no gene match: 3. The CDR3 totals 13 residues. The CDR3 DNA sequence: TGTGCCAGCCGACAGGGGGGCGGAAACACCATATATTTT. This codes for CASRQGGGNTIYF.